Described below is a single TCR beta chain sequence and its context. Its antigen is unknown. CDR1 and CDR2 (germline): SGDLS, YYNGEE. Trimming shortened V by 4 bases and J by 0 bases, and 18 bases separated the two germline ends. CDR3 length equals 17 residues. Treatment here: some 19 received Ad26.COV2.S at low or high dose, single or two shots; 5 received placebo; per-sample allocation not given. Day 63 after the first injection of vaccine or placebo was the sampling time. The data originate from a study of Ad26.COV2.S vaccination and SARS-CoV-2 variants. Across the study: Administration of Ad26.COV2.S was intramuscular, either once or twice 56 days apart. General study results and limits: Breadth of non-spike TCRs did not differ between vaccinees and placebo recipients. From the TCR breadth and depth analyses, total T cell responses may have been underestimated.

Sequenced by immunoSEQ multiplex PCR; TCRdb stores in-frame clones only, minus some. Here the sample spans 500,000 or so clones, nearly 90% being singletons. Sample: peripheral blood, taken in a trial of Ad26.COV2.S vaccine versus placebo. The TCR was taken from a person aged 18-65 years who received the Ad26.COV2.S COVID-19 vaccine or a placebo. This chain joins TRBV9 and TRBJ2-3; D call uncertain. In DNA form, the CDR3 reads TGTGCCAGCAGCTTCTACCGGACCCTAGGGAGCACAGATACGCAGTATTTT. The encoded protein is CASSFYRTLGSTDTQYF.